These 25 T cell receptor beta chains were sequenced from one sample in a study of T-cell reconstitution after alpha-beta-depleted transplantation in children. For TCRbeta, the library was prepared with unique molecular identifiers. A single record per CDR3 protein comes from TCRdb applying MiXCR to the PCR reads. The sample contains 530,000 or so distinct CDR3 sequences, 27% of which appear only once. This sample comprised PBMCs, obtained before TCRalphabeta/CD19-depleted stem cell transplant. Receptors originate from a boy under two years old with Wiskott-Aldrich syndrome, due to receive a stem cell transplant.

The CDR3 reads CASSFLLAGGGDTQYF. CDR3 in DNA: TGTGCCAGCAGTTTCTTACTAGCGGGAGGGGGAGATACGCAGTATTTT. The chain employs TRBV27 and TRBJ2-3; 13 bases map to TRBD2. This CDR3 comprises 16 residues. V gave up 3 bases and J gave up 5 bases; unmatched junction bases: 5. Germline V gene sequence: CDR1 MNHEY, CDR2 SMNVEV (reference sequence).

This clonotype was seen more than once but under ten times. The J gene is TRBJ1-5, the V gene TRBV2, with D maybe TRBD1 (6 bases). Germline V CDR1 and CDR2: SNHLY, FYNNEI. V was pared by 6 bases and J by 6 bases, with 18 bases between. The CDR3 extends over 15 amino acids. CDR3 sequence reads: CASRFLGGGGQPQHF. CDR3 nucleotide sequence: TGTGCCAGCAGGTTTCTAGGAGGAGGGGGTCAGCCCCAGCATTTT.

There are a few counts of this clonotype. CDR3 sequence: CAIRVDRAGTGELFF. The CDR3 DNA sequence: TGTGCCATCAGAGTCGACAGGGCGGGCACCGGGGAGCTGTTTTTT. The chain joins TRBV10-3 to TRBJ2-2, with 7 bases lining up with TRBD1. The CDR3 totals 15 residues. In germline, CDR1 is ENHRY, CDR2 SYGVKD. V was clipped by 6 bases and J by 4 bases; unmatched bases: 8.

This sequence joins TRBV20-1 and TRBJ1-6; no clear D. Germline V lookup: CDR1 DFQATT, CDR2 SNEGSKA (reference sequence). CDR3 length equals 13 residues. The ends were cut back, 3 bases at V and 13 bases at J, with 16 bases in the middle. The CDR3, as DNA: TGCAGTGCTAGTGCGACGGCTCAAAAGCCCCTCCACTTT. It is translated as CSASATAQKPLHF.

The chain links TRBV10-3 to TRBJ2-3, with 12 nucleotides matching TRBD2. Germline lookup yields CDR1 ENHRY and CDR2 SYGVKD. The CDR3 length is 14 residues. The V and J ends lost 4 bases and 4 bases, in that order; junction bases with no gene match: 0. Here the CDR3 DNA reads TGTGCCATCAGTGGACTAGCGGGGGCAGATACGCAGTATTTT. It codes for CAISGLAGADTQYF.

This sequence joins TRBV3-1 and TRBJ2-1; D unclear. The ends were cut back, 2 bases at V and 10 bases at J, with 15 bases in the middle. The CDR3 sequence is 14 residues long. Germline-derived CDR1 and CDR2 are LGHDT and YNNKEL (reference sequence). Here the CDR3 DNA reads TGTGCCAGCAGCCAATCTTGGGGAATTCGCGAGCAGTTCTTC. The encoded protein is CASSQSWGIREQFF.

Regarding this clonotype: A read error may explain this, as a much larger clone is one base away. The chain is built from TRBV12-3 or TRBV12-4 and TRBJ2-2; the D is unclear. This CDR3 region has 11 residues. Trimming left V 6 bases short and J 5 bases short, with 4 bases between. The CDR3 reads CASRLTGELFF. The CDR3, as DNA: TGTGCCAGCAGGTTAACCGGGGAGCTGTTTTTT.

This clonotype was detected only a few times. Written as DNA, the CDR3 is TGTGCCAGTAGTATAGTCGCTAGCGGGAAAGGCAAAAACATTCAGTACTTC. Translated: CASSIVASGKGKNIQYF. The chain employs TRBV19 and TRBJ2-4; 9 nucleotides match TRBD2. Germline CDR1 reads LNHDA; CDR2 reads SQIVND (reference sequence). This CDR3 spans 17 amino acids. Trimming cost V 1 base and J 3 bases; bases outside gene matches: 7.

Comment on this clonotype: One junction end does not reproduce the germline sequence, and a read error may be involved. This rearrangement joins TRBV27 to TRBJ2-5; 9 positions match TRBD2. Germline V lookup: CDR1 MNHEY, CDR2 SMNVEV (reference sequence). The CDR3 is 16 residues long. The CDR3 DNA sequence: TGTGCCGGCAGGCAATGGACTAGCGCCGGGGGAGAGACCCAGTACTTC. Translating it yields CAGRQWTSAGGETQYF.

The chain has TRBV20-1 and TRBJ2-1; D call uncertain. The CDR3 totals 12 residues. Trimming removed 3 bases from V and 3 bases from J, with 6 bases in between. Germline CDR1 reads DFQATT; CDR2 reads SNEGSKA (reference sequence). The CDR3 DNA is TGCAGTGCTAGTAGGAACTACAATGAGCAGTTCTTC. It codes for CSASRNYNEQFF.

This clonotype was detected only once. This rearrangement joins TRBV6-1 to TRBJ2-5, with D uncertain. Trimming shortened V by 4 bases and J by 5 bases, and 8 bases separated the two germline ends. Per germline, CDR1 MNHNS and CDR2 SASEGT. The CDR3 contains 12 residues. In DNA, the CDR3 is TGTGCCAGCAGTGGCCCTACGGAGACCCAGTACTTC. Encoded protein: CASSGPTETQYF.

In its sample, this clonotype was seen many times. V gene TRBV4-1 combines with J gene TRBJ1-1, with D perhaps TRBD1 (5 bases). Per the germline V gene, CDR1 is MGHRA and CDR2 is YSYEKL. The length of the CDR3 is 14 residues. The germline V and J ends were trimmed by 4 bases and 0 bases, with 9 bases remaining between them. The CDR3: CASSPEGLNTEAFF. CDR3 DNA: TGCGCCAGCAGCCCCGAGGGGCTGAACACTGAAGCTTTCTTT.

CDR3 amino acids: CASSRVGEKLFF. The CDR3 coding sequence is TGTGCCAGCAGCCGCGTGGGTGAAAAACTGTTTTTT. This chain uses TRBV6-5 with TRBJ1-4, with unresolved D. Per germline, CDR1 MNHEY and CDR2 SVGAGI. V gave up 6 bases and J gave up 7 bases, with 9 bases separating them. The CDR3 contains 12 residues.

This clonotype came up once. The V call is TRBV6-2 or TRBV6-3, the J call TRBJ1-5; D is uncertain. The ends were cut back, 5 bases at V and 9 bases at J, with 8 bases in the middle. Germline V gene data show CDR1 as MNHEY and CDR2 as SVGEGT. The CDR3 is made up of 11 amino acids. The CDR3 is CASSAPGPQHF. The CDR3 region has the DNA TGTGCCAGCAGTGCCCCTGGGCCCCAGCATTTT.

This clonotype appeared a few times. This rearrangement joins TRBV20-1 to TRBJ2-1, with 13 bases identical to TRBD2. Germline CDR1 is DFQATT and CDR2 is SNEGSKA (reference sequence). With 6 bases clipped from V and 7 bases from J, the junction kept 12 bases outside the gene matches. The CDR3 has 16 amino acids. Written as DNA, the CDR3 is TGCAGTGCCCCCTCCGGGACTAGCGGGACGAAGAATGAGCAGTTCTTC. Its translation is CSAPSGTSGTKNEQFF.

This clonotype was observed a handful of times. The gene calls are TRBV12-3 or TRBV12-4 and TRBJ1-2; D is undetermined. This CDR3 spans 13 amino acids. V lost 5 bases to trimming and J lost 7 bases, with 14 bases between them. CDR3 in amino acids: CASSLRTDLGYTF. The CDR3 coding sequence is TGTGCCAGCAGTCTTCGGACCGATCTTGGCTACACCTTC.

The gene calls are TRBV5-1 and TRBJ2-7; 7 bases match TRBD1. CDR3 length equals 14 residues. CDR1 SGHRS and CDR2 YFSETQ come from the germline V gene. V was clipped by 4 bases and J by 8 bases; unmatched bases: 12. The chain's CDR3 is CASSGRQGSYKQYF. CDR3 nucleotides: TGCGCCAGCAGCGGCCGACAGGGAAGTTACAAGCAGTACTTC.

J is TRBJ2-1 and V is TRBV5-1; 11 bases are a match to TRBD2. Germline values: CDR1 SGHRS, CDR2 YFSETQ. Germline trimming cut 4 bases from V and 4 bases from J; bases unmatched to any gene: 10. The CDR3 contains 17 residues. The CDR3: CASSPLVLAGGYNEQFF. CDR3 bases: TGCGCCAGCAGCCCATTAGTGCTAGCGGGAGGATACAATGAGCAGTTCTTC.

The CDR3: CASSLGLSAGLQETQYF. The DNA for the CDR3 is TGCGCCAGCAGCTTGGGTTTATCAGCGGGATTACAAGAGACCCAGTACTTC. The gene calls are TRBV5-1 and TRBJ2-5; TRBD2 matches at 7 bases. Germline assignment: CDR1 SGHRS and CDR2 YFSETQ. This CDR3 contains 17 residues. Trimming removed 0 bases from V and 2 bases from J; junction bases left unmatched: 10.

The chain carries TRBV12-3 or TRBV12-4 and TRBJ2-1, with D possibly matching TRBD1 (5 bases). This CDR3 has 16 residues. V gave up 5 bases and J gave up 4 bases, with 18 bases separating them. Here the CDR3 reads CASSPPLWGRYNEQFF. The CDR3 region has the DNA TGTGCCAGCAGTCCCCCCTTATGGGGCCGGTACAATGAGCAGTTCTTC.

J is TRBJ2-5 and V is TRBV4-1; the D gene is possibly TRBD2 (6 bases). CDR3 length equals 14 residues. The germline V gene has CDR1 MGHRA and CDR2 YSYEKL. V lost 0 bases, J lost 5 bases, and 10 bases lay in between. Here the CDR3 DNA reads TGCGCCAGCAGCCAAGATTGGCTAGCGGAGACCCAGTACTTC. It yields the protein CASSQDWLAETQYF.

The chain uses TRBV5-1 and TRBJ2-7, with 8 bases aligning to TRBD1. V gave up 0 bases and J gave up 5 bases; unmatched junction bases: 10. This CDR3 is 16 amino acids long. Germline loops: CDR1 SGHRS, CDR2 YFSETQ. CDR3 protein: CASSLELATGANEQYF. For the CDR3, the DNA is TGCGCCAGCAGCTTGGAATTGGCGACAGGGGCGAACGAGCAGTACTTC.

This clonotype showed up just a few times. J is TRBJ2-7 and V is TRBV19; D may be TRBD1 (5 bases). The V end was cut by 7 bases, the J end by 3 bases, with 10 bases between. The CDR3 totals 12 residues. CDR1 LNHDA and CDR2 SQIVND come from the germline V gene (reference sequence). In nucleotides, the CDR3 is TGTGCCAGTATAGGGGCGAACTACGAGCAGTACTTC. Translated, it gives CASIGANYEQYF.

This clonotype was picked up a small number of times. V is TRBV6-1 and J is TRBJ2-2, with D possibly matching TRBD2 (5 bases). Per germline, CDR1 MNHNS and CDR2 SASEGT. The V gene lost 8 bases and the J gene lost 1 base, with 14 bases spanning the gap. The CDR3 totals 15 residues. CDR3 coding DNA: TGTGCCAGCGCCCGGCGGGCGCTGAACACCGGGGAGCTGTTTTTT. This codes for CASARRALNTGELFF.

This sequence joins TRBV29-1 and TRBJ2-1; the D gene is possibly TRBD1 (5 bases). This CDR3 comprises 12 residues. The germline V and J ends were trimmed by 4 bases and 5 bases, with 9 bases remaining between them. Germline V lookup: CDR1 SQVTM, CDR2 ANQGSEA. In DNA, the CDR3 is TGCAGCGTTGTTGGCAGGGACAATGAGCAGTTCTTC. The encoded protein is CSVVGRDNEQFF.